This TCR beta chain was sequenced in a study of Ad26.COV2.S vaccination and SARS-CoV-2 variants (dated by TCRdb to about 2021). Background on the whole study: Donors in the vaccine arm were drawn from COV1001, a multicentre, randomized, double-blind, placebo-controlled phase I-IIa trial testing Ad26.COV2.S in healthy adults. TCRbeta repertoire sequencing was used to assess the specificity and breadth of SARS-CoV-2-reactive T cell receptors after Ad26.COV2.S vaccination. Trial participants were randomized into five groups of five: low-dose or high-dose Ad26.COV2.S given once or twice, or placebo on both occasions. Ad26.COV2.S was administered intramuscularly at 5 x 10^10 or 1 x 10^11 viral particles, either as a single shot or as two shots given 56 days apart. Throughout the experiments and outcome assessment, investigators stayed blinded to trial group allocation. The TCR-sequenced set comprised approximately 32 samples: some 20 Ad26.COV2.S vaccine recipients, 5 placebo recipients and 8 SARS-CoV-2 convalescent individuals.

The immunoSEQ Assay was the method used to sequence TCRbeta CDR3 regions. After extraction, genomic DNA underwent amplification by bias-controlled multiplex PCR, followed by high-throughput sequencing. As for how the authors treated the data: To quantify the absolute abundance of every unique TCRbeta CDR3 region, sequences were collapsed and filtered. T cell fraction was estimated by normalizing TCRbeta template counts to usable DNA, with usable DNA measured through amplification of reference genes found in all nucleated cells. Repertoire TCRs were annotated as SARS-CoV-2-specific when V gene, CDR3 amino acid sequence and J gene were exactly matched to a known reactive TCR set. The reference SARS-CoV-2 TCR set was derived from MIRA and filtered for enrichment in COVID-19-positive ImmuneCODE repertoires, a step that removed public or cross-reactive TCRs. Using the MIRA antigens, annotated TCRs were further analysed by specific ORF or by position within an ORF. Breadth was defined as annotated unique rearrangements over total unique productive rearrangements; depth was the summed frequency of those rearrangements. TCR breadth was compared between groups using two-sided Wilcoxon rank-sum tests. This immuneACCESS table, as held by TCRdb, lists in-frame sequences with V and J called but not all clones. Of the missing ones, under half trace to an unresolved V gene in checked studies; the others have no known cause. Clone size and V and J calls were adopted from that table, with D and trimming inferred from the DNA. The sample contains about 400,000 clones, about 89% of them found a single time. Jointly, the top ten make up around 1.9% of the sample.

V is reduced by 5 bases and J by 7 bases, leaving a spacing of 20 bases between them. Including the terminal cysteine and phenylalanine, the CDR3 comprises 15 residues. The DNA shown is the 45-base CDR3, in frame from base 1. In the germline V gene (reference sequence), CDR1 corresponds to SEHNR and CDR2 to FQNEAQ. Note on this clone: Its antigen is currently not known. Qualities for individual bases were not recorded, and no much larger clone is one base off.

The treatment or condition label, read with the paper, signifies: around 19 received Ad26.COV2.S at low or high dose, single or two shots; about 5 received placebo; per-sample allocation not given. For vaccine and placebo recipients, the sequenced repertoires came from samples collected on day 63 after the first injection. Between 29 July and 7 August 2020, Cohort 1b enrolled some 25 adults aged 18-55 years at one site in Boston, USA. Ad26.COV2.S was a replication-incompetent adenovirus type 26 vector that expressed a prefusion-stabilized SARS-CoV-2 spike protein derived from the original Wuhan strain. Points the paper makes about the study in general: The study was not powered to compare responses between vaccine doses or regimens. Compared with placebo recipients, Ad26.COV2.S recipients showed higher spike-specific TCR breadth (P = 0.0014). Comparable non-spike TCR breadth was observed between vaccine and placebo recipients, consistent with only spike being contained in the vaccine. Substantial breadth of spike-specific CD8+ and CD4+ T cell responses was reported after vaccination. The authors noted that total T cell responses may have been underestimated by the TCR breadth and depth analyses.

The source of this sequence is a person between 18 and 65 years old who received the Ad26.COV2.S COVID-19 vaccine or a placebo. The receptor chain draws on TRBV7-9 and TRBJ1-1; TRBD1 is a possible D gene, resting on 6 matching bases. The sample consisted of peripheral blood, taken in a trial of Ad26.COV2.S vaccine versus placebo. The bases are TGTGCCAGCAGCGAATACAGGGCCCGAGAGGGTGAAGCTTTCTTT. This encodes CASSEYRAREGEAFF.